Given below is one T cell receptor (beta chain) in context. The antigen this receptor binds is unknown. Per-nucleotide qualities are absent, and no much larger clonotype sits a single base away. The method behind the library was the immunoSEQ multiplex PCR assay. TCRdb mirrors the immuneACCESS table, restricted to in-frame sequences. Some clones are absent from its copies; in checked studies, under half trace to an unresolved V gene, and the reason for the others is unknown. Within this sample are about 40,000 clones, with roughly 92% of them counted one time only. The ten largest clones capture around 1.2% of the sample. These data come from a study of T cell changes during pregnancy in multiple sclerosis (dated by TCRdb to the late 2010s). Turning to the overall study: In women with multiple sclerosis, the researchers looked at how the T cell repertoire shifted as pregnancy progressed.

Source: peripheral blood, taken before pregnancy. The sequence was collected from a female donor with multiple sclerosis, enrolled in a pregnancy study.

CDR3 region: CASSESSGRVSGTQYF. The base sequence is TGTGCCAGCAGTGAATCTAGCGGGAGGGTTTCGGGGACCCAGTACTTC. The rearranged segments are TRBV25-1 and TRBJ2-5; TRBD2 fits 12 bases in the junction. The CDR3 goes from the cysteine to the phenylalanine over 16 residues. Only CDR3 DNA remains: 48 bases, in frame from the first base. CDR1 and CDR2 (MGHDK, SYGVNS) derive from the germline V gene. For this chain, trimming is 1 base at the V end and 7 bases at the J end, and the number of junction bases without a gene match is 7.